The table lists the clone carrying this T cell receptor beta chain with a count of one. The antigen remains unidentified. This sample is drawn from a study of T cell repertoires in breast cancer. Study-level information: Tumors, lymph nodes and blood came from breast cancer patients, plus healthy blood. Study outcomes and limitations: Shared TCRs favored TRBV7, possibly from tumor recognition or primer mispriming. Tumor-free sentinel nodes shared only 1.5% to 2.5% of tumor TCRs; involved nodes shared 7.7%.

V lost 2 bases to trimming and J lost 10 bases, with 17 bases between them. The CDR3 covers 14 residues. CDR1 is DFQATT and CDR2 is SNEGSKA in the germline V gene (reference sequence). During the second nested PCR, blocking oligonucleotides suppressed genes that were not paired. TCRdb called the emulsion pairing reads again in MiXCR, with one record for every CDR3 protein. The repertoire includes about 4,400 distinct CDR3 sequences, just over 35% of them detected once, and roughly a third sits in the top ten. Paired alpha-beta TCRs of CD8+ T cells were analyzed by expanded emulsion RT-PCR. The material sequenced was CD8+ T cells. The genes are TRBV20-1 and TRBJ1-4; a weak D match, TRBD1 (6 bases). The receptor comes from a pool of human donors with breast cancer or a healthy control (not recorded which). The CDR3 bases are TGCAGTGCTAGAATGGGACAAAAAGGGGGAAAACTGTTTTTT. It codes for CSARMGQKGGKLFF.